This TCR beta chain stems from a study of neoadjuvant nivolumab and ipilimumab in lung cancer. General study points: TCR richness and clonality were higher in tumors than adjacent uninvolved lung. TCR sequencing covered a small number of samples.

A word on this clone: Its target is not known.

Sequencing used immunoSEQ multiplex PCR; TCRdb keeps in-frame clones, though not all of them. The table shows tens of thousands of clones, with roughly nine tenths occurring only once. The CDR3 is 13 residues long. CDR1 is MNHEY and CDR2 is SVGAGI in the germline V gene. With 6 bases removed from V and 1 base from J, the gap between germline ends came to 9 bases. The source was peripheral blood, collected before neoadjuvant nivolumab, alone or with ipilimumab. The chain carries TRBV6-5 and TRBJ1-1; D ambiguous. This TCR came from an adult with non-small cell lung cancer. The DNA of the CDR3 is TGTGCCAGCAGCTTTTGGGCGAACACTGAAGCTTTCTTT. Protein: CASSFWANTEAFF.